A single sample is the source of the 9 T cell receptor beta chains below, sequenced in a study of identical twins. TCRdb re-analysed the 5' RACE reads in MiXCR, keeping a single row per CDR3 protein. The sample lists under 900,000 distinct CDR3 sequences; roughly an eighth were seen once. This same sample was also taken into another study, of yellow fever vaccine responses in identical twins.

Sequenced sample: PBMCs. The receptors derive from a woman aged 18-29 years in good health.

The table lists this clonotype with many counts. CDR3 region: CASIFASEQFF. The CDR3 DNA sequence: TGTGCCAGCATCTTCGCTAGTGAGCAGTTCTTC. The rearrangement links TRBV11-2 to TRBJ2-1; D remains unclear. The CDR3 length is 11 residues. From germline, CDR1 is SGHAT and CDR2 FQNNGV. The ends were cut back, 7 bases at V and 9 bases at J, with 10 bases in the middle. The full variable domain, in which reference TRBV11-2 and TRBJ2-1 provide the parts outside the CDR3, is EAGVAQSPRYKIIEKRQSVAFWCNPISGHATLYWYQQILGQGPKLLIQFQNNGVVDDSQLPKDRFSAERLKGVDSTLKIQPAKLEDSAVYLCASIFASEQFFGPGTRLTVL.

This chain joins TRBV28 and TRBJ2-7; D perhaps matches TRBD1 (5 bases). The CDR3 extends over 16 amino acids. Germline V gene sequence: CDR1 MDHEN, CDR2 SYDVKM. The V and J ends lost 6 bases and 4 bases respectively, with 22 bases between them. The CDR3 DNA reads TGTGCCAGCAGCCCACCTCTTGGGCAGGGAAGGTACGAGCAGTACGTC. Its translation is CASSPPLGQGRYEQYV.

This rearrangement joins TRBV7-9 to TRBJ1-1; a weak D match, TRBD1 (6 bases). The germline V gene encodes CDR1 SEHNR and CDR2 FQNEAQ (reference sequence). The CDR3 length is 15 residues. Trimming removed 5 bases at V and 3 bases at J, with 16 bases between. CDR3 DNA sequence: TGTGCCAGCAGCCAAACAGGGATTAGGGACACTGAAGCTTTCTTT. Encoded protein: CASSQTGIRDTEAFF.

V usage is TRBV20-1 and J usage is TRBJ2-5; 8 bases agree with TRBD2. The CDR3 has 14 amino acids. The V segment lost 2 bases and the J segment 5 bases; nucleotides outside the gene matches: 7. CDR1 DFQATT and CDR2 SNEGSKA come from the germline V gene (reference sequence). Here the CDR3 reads CSARTGGRDETQYF. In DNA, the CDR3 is TGCAGTGCTAGAACGGGGGGGAGGGATGAGACCCAGTACTTC.

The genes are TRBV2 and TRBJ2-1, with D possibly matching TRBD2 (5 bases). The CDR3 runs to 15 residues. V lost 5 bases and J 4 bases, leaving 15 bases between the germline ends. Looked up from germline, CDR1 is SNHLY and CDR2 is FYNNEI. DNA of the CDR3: TGTGCCAGCAGTCCCCCCCCGGGCGGGTACAATGAGCAGTTCTTC. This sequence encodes CASSPPPGGYNEQFF. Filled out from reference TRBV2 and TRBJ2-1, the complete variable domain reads EPEVTQTPSHQVTQMGQEVILRCVPISNHLYFYWYRQILGQKVEFLVSFYNNEISEKSEIFDDQFSVERPDGSNFTLKIRSTKLEDSAMYFCASSPPPGGYNEQFFGPGTRLTVL.

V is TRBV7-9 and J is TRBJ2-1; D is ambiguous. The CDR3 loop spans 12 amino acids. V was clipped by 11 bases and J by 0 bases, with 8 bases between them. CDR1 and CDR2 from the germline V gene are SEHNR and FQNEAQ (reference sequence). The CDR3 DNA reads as TGTGCCTCCGCGGACTCCTACAATGAGCAGTTCTTC. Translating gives CASADSYNEQFF.

This CDR3 reads CASSPRDRENQPQHF. CDR3 coding DNA: TGCGCCAGCAGCCCGAGGGACAGGGAAAATCAGCCCCAGCATTTT. V is TRBV4-1 and J is TRBJ1-5, with TRBD1 matching over 9 bases. This CDR3 has 15 residues. Germline loops: CDR1 MGHRA, CDR2 YSYEKL. J lost 4 bases, V lost 4 bases, and 5 bases had no gene match.

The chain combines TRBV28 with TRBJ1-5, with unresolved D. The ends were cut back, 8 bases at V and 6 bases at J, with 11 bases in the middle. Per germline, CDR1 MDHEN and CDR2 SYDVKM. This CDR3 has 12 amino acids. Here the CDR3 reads CASGPLSQPQHF. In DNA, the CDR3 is TGTGCCAGCGGTCCCCTCTCTCAGCCCCAGCATTTT.

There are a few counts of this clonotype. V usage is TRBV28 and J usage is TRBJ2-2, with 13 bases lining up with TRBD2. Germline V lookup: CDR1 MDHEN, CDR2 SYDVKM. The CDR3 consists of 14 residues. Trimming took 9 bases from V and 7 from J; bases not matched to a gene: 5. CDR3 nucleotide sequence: TGTGCCAGTTTGACTAGCGGGAGGCTCGGGGAGCTGTTTTTT. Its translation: CASLTSGRLGELFF. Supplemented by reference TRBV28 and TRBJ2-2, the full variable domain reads DVKVTQSSRYLVKRTGEKVFLECVQDMDHENMFWYRQDPGLGLRLIYFSYDVKMKEKGDIPEGYSVSREKKERFSLILESASTNQTSMYLCASLTSGRLGELFFGEGSRLTVL.